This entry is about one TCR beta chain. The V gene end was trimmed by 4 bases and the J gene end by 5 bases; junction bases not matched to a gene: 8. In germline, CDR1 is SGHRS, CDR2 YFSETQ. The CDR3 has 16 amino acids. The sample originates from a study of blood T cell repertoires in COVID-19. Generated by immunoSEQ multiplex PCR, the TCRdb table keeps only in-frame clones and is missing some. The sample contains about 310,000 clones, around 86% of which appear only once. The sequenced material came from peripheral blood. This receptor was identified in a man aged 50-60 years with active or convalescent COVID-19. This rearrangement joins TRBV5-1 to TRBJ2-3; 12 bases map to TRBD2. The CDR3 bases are TGCGCCAGCAGCGGCCCTAGCGGGGGGGCCGAAGATACGCAGTATTTT. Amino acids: CASSGPSGGAEDTQYF. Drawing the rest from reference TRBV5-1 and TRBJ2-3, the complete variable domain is KAGVTQTPRYLIKTRGQQVTLSCSPISGHRSVSWYQQTPGQGLQFLFEYFSETQRNKGNFPGRFSGRQFSNSRSEMNVSTLELGDSALYLCASSGPSGGAEDTQYFGPGTRLTVL.